This is a list of T cell receptor beta chains from one sample in a study of cytomegalovirus exposure and HLA in healthy donors. TCRdb's table, derived via immunoSEQ multiplex PCR, lists solely in-frame clones and lacks some. The sample contains 150,000 to 180,000 clones, approximately 80% of which appear only once. Sequences were obtained from PBMCs. Receptors were obtained from a young man in good health and CMV-seropositive. CDR3s include the opening cysteine and the closing phenylalanine or tryptophan. Fields, in order: CDR3 DNA, CDR3 protein, V gene, J gene, clone size, D gene. D genes are given only for firm matches. Part of the rows lack a size; the others show once, few, many or a class for expanded clones.

CDR3nt: TGTGCCAGCAGCGTAGAGGGGACAGGGATCCACGAGCAGTACTTC
CDR3aa: CASSVEGTGIHEQYF
v_gene: TRBV9
j_gene: TRBJ2-7
abundance: .
d_gene: TRBD1

CDR3nt: TGCGCCAGCAGCCAATTAGCGGCGAGCACAGATACGCAGTATTTT
CDR3aa: CASSQLAASTDTQYF
v_gene: TRBV4-1
j_gene: TRBJ2-3
abundance: .
d_gene: .

CDR3nt: TGTGCCAGCAGCTTAGGCGGGAGAGAGCAGTTCTTC
CDR3aa: CASSLGGREQFF
v_gene: TRBV7-8
j_gene: TRBJ2-1
abundance: .
d_gene: TRBD2

CDR3nt: TGTGCCAGCAGCTTGGCCGGTCGGCTAGCGGGAGACTTGCGGAATGAGCAGTTCTTC
CDR3aa: CASSLAGRLAGDLRNEQFF
v_gene: TRBV5-4
j_gene: TRBJ2-1
abundance: .
d_gene: TRBD2

CDR3nt: TGCGCCAGCAGCCAGACCACCGGGACAACTTACGAGCAGTACTTC
CDR3aa: CASSQTTGTTYEQYF
v_gene: TRBV4-1
j_gene: TRBJ2-7
abundance: .
d_gene: .

CDR3nt: TGTGCCACCAGCATGACGGGCCGGTCGGGGGGCGAGCAGTACTTC
CDR3aa: CATSMTGRSGGEQYF
v_gene: TRBV15
j_gene: TRBJ2-7
abundance: .
d_gene: TRBD2

CDR3nt: TGTGCCAGCAGTTTGCAGGGGTCCTCTGGAAACACCATATATTTT
CDR3aa: CASSLQGSSGNTIYF
v_gene: TRBV5-4
j_gene: TRBJ1-3
abundance: .
d_gene: .

CDR3nt: TGTGCCAGCAGCTTAGGATTGGACACCTATGGCTACACCTTC
CDR3aa: CASSLGLDTYGYTF
v_gene: TRBV11-2
j_gene: TRBJ1-2
abundance: .
d_gene: .

CDR3nt: TGCGCCAGCAGCTTGGACGGAGCGTCCAAAAACATTCAGTACTTC
CDR3aa: CASSLDGASKNIQYF
v_gene: TRBV5-1
j_gene: TRBJ2-4
abundance: .
d_gene: .

CDR3nt: TGTGCCAGCAGTGAAAGAACGGGAGAGACCCAGTACTTC
CDR3aa: CASSERTGETQYF
v_gene: TRBV6-4
j_gene: TRBJ2-5
abundance: .
d_gene: .

CDR3nt: TGTGCCAGCAGCTTTTCGGCTAATGAAAAACTGTTTTTT
CDR3aa: CASSFSANEKLFF
v_gene: TRBV11-2
j_gene: TRBJ1-4
abundance: .
d_gene: .

CDR3nt: TGTGCCAGCAGTGTGGGGAGTAGCACAGATACGCAGTATTTT
CDR3aa: CASSVGSSTDTQYF
v_gene: TRBV2
j_gene: TRBJ2-3
abundance: .
d_gene: .

CDR3nt: TGTGCCAGCAGCTTCGGACTAGCGGTCTCCTACGAGCAGTACTTC
CDR3aa: CASSFGLAVSYEQYF
v_gene: TRBV5-6
j_gene: TRBJ2-7
abundance: .
d_gene: TRBD2

CDR3nt: TGTTCCAGCAGGACAAGCTACGAGCAGTACTTC
CDR3aa: CSSRTSYEQYF
v_gene: TRBV7-9
j_gene: TRBJ2-7
abundance: .
d_gene: .

CDR3nt: TGTGCCAGCAGCTTAGGTTTAGGCGGGAGTGAAGATACGCAGTATTTT
CDR3aa: CASSLGLGGSEDTQYF
v_gene: TRBV7-3
j_gene: TRBJ2-3
abundance: once
d_gene: TRBD2

CDR3nt: TGTGCCAGCAGCTTGGAGGGACAGGCAATGAACACTGAAGCTTTCTTT
CDR3aa: CASSLEGQAMNTEAFF
v_gene: TRBV5-6
j_gene: TRBJ1-1
abundance: .
d_gene: TRBD1

CDR3nt: TGTGCCAGCAGCCAGATAACTAACAGGGCAAGTAGCAATCAGCCCCAGCATTTT
CDR3aa: CASSQITNRASSNQPQHF
v_gene: TRBV28
j_gene: TRBJ1-5
abundance: .
d_gene: .

CDR3nt: TGTGCCATCAGGCCCCGGGAGGAAGCCGGGGAGCTGTTTTTT
CDR3aa: CAIRPREEAGELFF
v_gene: TRBV10-3
j_gene: TRBJ2-2
abundance: .
d_gene: TRBD2

CDR3nt: TGTGCCAGCAGTCTTACCGGGACAGGTTACAATGAGCAGTTCTTC
CDR3aa: CASSLTGTGYNEQFF
v_gene: TRBV28
j_gene: TRBJ2-1
abundance: .
d_gene: TRBD1